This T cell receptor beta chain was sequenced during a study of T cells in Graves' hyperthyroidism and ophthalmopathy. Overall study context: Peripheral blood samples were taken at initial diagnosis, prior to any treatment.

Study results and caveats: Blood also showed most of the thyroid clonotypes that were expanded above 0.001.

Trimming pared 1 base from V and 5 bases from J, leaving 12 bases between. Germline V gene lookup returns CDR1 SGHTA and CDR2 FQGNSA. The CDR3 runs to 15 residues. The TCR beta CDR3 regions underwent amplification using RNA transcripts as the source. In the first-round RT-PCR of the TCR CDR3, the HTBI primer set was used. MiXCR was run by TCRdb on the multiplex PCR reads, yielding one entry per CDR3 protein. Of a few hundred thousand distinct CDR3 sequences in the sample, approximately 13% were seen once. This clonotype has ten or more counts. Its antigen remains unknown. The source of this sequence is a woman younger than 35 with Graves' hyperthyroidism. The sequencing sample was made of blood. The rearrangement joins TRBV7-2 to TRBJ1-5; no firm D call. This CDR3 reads CASSLVGQNHQPQHF. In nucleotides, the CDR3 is TGTGCCAGCAGCTTAGTTGGCCAAAATCATCAGCCCCAGCATTTT.